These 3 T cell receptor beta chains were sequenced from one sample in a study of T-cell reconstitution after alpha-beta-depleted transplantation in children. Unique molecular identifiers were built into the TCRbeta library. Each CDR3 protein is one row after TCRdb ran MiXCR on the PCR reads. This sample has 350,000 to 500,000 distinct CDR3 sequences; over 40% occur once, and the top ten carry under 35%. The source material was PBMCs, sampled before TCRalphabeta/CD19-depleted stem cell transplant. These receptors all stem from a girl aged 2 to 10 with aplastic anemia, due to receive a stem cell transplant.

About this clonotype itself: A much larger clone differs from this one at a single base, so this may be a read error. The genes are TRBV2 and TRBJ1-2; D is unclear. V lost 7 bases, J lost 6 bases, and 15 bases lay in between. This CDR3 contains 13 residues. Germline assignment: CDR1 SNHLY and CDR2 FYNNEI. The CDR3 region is CASTGGRSHGYTF. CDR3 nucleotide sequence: TGTGCCAGCACAGGAGGAAGGAGTCATGGCTACACCTTC.

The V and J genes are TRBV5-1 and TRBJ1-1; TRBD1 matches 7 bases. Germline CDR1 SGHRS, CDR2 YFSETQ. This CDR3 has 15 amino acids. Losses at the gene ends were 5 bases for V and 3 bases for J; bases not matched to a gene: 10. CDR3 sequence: CASSHIDRADTEAFF. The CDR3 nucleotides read TGCGCCAGCAGTCATATCGACAGGGCGGACACTGAAGCTTTCTTT.

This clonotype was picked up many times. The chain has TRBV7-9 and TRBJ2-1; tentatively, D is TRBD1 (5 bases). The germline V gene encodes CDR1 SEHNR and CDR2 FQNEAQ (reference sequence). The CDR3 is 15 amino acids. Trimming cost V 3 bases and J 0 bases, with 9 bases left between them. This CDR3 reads CASSLSDSSYNEQFF. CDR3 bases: TGTGCCAGCAGCTTGAGTGACAGCTCCTACAATGAGCAGTTCTTC.